The 10 T cell receptor beta chains in this list originate from one sample, sequenced in a study of T cells in Graves' hyperthyroidism and ophthalmopathy. Template material for amplifying TCR beta CDR3 regions consisted of RNA transcripts. Using the HTBI primer set, a first-round RT-PCR was run on the TCR CDR3. A single record per CDR3 protein comes from TCRdb applying MiXCR to the multiplex PCR reads. The sample yields about 720,000 distinct CDR3 sequences, about 16% seen once. The sample comprised blood. The source of these receptors is a man aged 18 to 30 with Graves' hyperthyroidism.

This clonotype was counted at least ten times. The chain has TRBV28 and TRBJ2-1; 8 bases are shared with TRBD1. Germline V gene lookup returns CDR1 MDHEN and CDR2 SYDVKM. J was trimmed by 9 bases and V by 8 bases; bases with no gene match: 15. This CDR3 contains 15 residues. CDR3 nucleotide sequence: TGTGCCAGCGGCCTGGTGGACAGGGAGGACGGTGAGCAGTTCTTC. Translation gives CASGLVDREDGEQFF.

The CDR3 sequence: CASSQETGGEKLFF. In nucleotides, the CDR3 is TGTGCCAGCAGCCAGGAGACAGGGGGTGAAAAACTGTTTTTT. The genes are TRBV3-1 and TRBJ1-4; 9 nucleotides match TRBD1. CDR3 size: 14 residues. The V gene's germline CDR1 is LGHDT and CDR2 YNNKEL (reference sequence). V gave up 3 bases and J gave up 7 bases; unmatched junction bases: 3.

V gene TRBV7-8 combines with J gene TRBJ2-1, with 12 bases lining up with TRBD2. The CDR3 sequence is 15 residues long. V shed 2 bases, J shed 8 bases, and the junction held 4 bases outside the gene matches. CDR1 and CDR2 (germline): SGHVS, FQNEAQ. The CDR3 sequence is CASSLPSGGGDEQFF. The CDR3 DNA reads as TGTGCCAGCAGCTTACCTAGCGGGGGGGGGGATGAGCAGTTCTTC.

This clonotype has only a few counts. The chain carries TRBV24-1 and TRBJ2-1; D gene unclear. CDR1 and CDR2 (germline): KGHDR, SFDVKD. Trimming removed 1 base at V and 4 bases at J, with 4 bases between. The CDR3 length is 13 residues. CDR3 DNA sequence: TGTGCCACCAGTGATTTCTTATACAATGAGCAGTTCTTC. Translation gives CATSDFLYNEQFF.

This clonotype has a handful of counts. The chain joins TRBV19 to TRBJ2-1; tentative D call: TRBD2 (5 bases). The CDR3 extends over 15 amino acids. Trimming pared 8 bases from V and 7 bases from J, leaving 21 bases between. Germline V CDR1 and CDR2: LNHDA, SQIVND (reference sequence). CDR3 sequence reads: CASESWASPRNEQFF. Written as DNA, the CDR3 is TGTGCCAGTGAATCCTGGGCTAGCCCGAGGAATGAGCAGTTCTTC.

This chain links TRBV20-1 with TRBJ2-7; D is uncertain. The germline gives CDR1 DFQATT, CDR2 SNEGSKA (reference sequence). V was shortened by 0 bases and J by 6 bases, with 9 bases between the two germline ends. This CDR3 spans 12 amino acids. CDR3 sequence reads: CSARDVRGEQYF. The CDR3 DNA sequence: TGCAGTGCTAGAGATGTGCGCGGCGAGCAGTACTTC.

This clonotype was observed many times. This chain connects TRBV28 to TRBJ2-3; 11 positions agree with TRBD2. Germline V gene sequence: CDR1 MDHEN, CDR2 SYDVKM. The CDR3 contains 19 residues. V was clipped by 1 base and J by 5 bases; unmatched bases: 14. For the CDR3, the DNA is TGTGCCAGCAGTTTATATCGGTATAGCACTAGCGGGGGAAAAGATACGCAGTATTTT. Amino acid sequence: CASSLYRYSTSGGKDTQYF.

In its sample, this clonotype was seen a few times. The chain has TRBV29-1 and TRBJ2-2, with a tentative D call TRBD1 (6 bases). V lost 0 bases to trimming and J lost 7 bases, with 15 bases between them. The CDR3 is 15 amino acids. The V gene's germline CDR1 is SQVTM and CDR2 ANQGSEA. DNA of the CDR3: TGCAGCGTTGAAGAGTCACCCACCAGGGGCGGGGAGCTGTTTTTT. As protein: CSVEESPTRGGELFF.

This clonotype showed up many times. This sequence joins TRBV6-2 or TRBV6-3 and TRBJ2-1, with 10 bases aligning to TRBD2. This CDR3 has 17 amino acids. Trimming took 7 bases from V and 7 from J; bases not matched to a gene: 16. Germline V gives CDR1 MNHEY, CDR2 SVGEGT. In DNA, the CDR3 is TGTGCCAGCACCCACCTAATCCTAGCGGGAGTGGCTAATGAGCAGTTCTTC. It yields the protein CASTHLILAGVANEQFF.

This clonotype was observed once. The chain is built from TRBV4-1 and TRBJ2-1, with D possibly matching TRBD2 (5 bases). V lost 0 bases and J 3 bases, leaving 18 bases between the germline ends. The CDR3 runs to 18 residues. Germline CDR1 and CDR2: MGHRA and YSYEKL. The CDR3 nucleotides are TGCGCCAGCAGCCAAGATTATGGCGGAGGTAGCAGCTACAATGAGCAGTTCTTC. This gives the protein CASSQDYGGGSSYNEQFF.